Presented here are 32 T cell receptor beta chains from one specimen sequenced in a study of beta chain features in type 1 diabetes. As every portion of the isolated RNA was reverse transcribed, the sequencing read expressed TCRB transcripts. The method was immunoSEQ multiplex PCR; TCRdb's version includes in-frame clones alone and lacks a portion of them. The table has just over 450,000 clones, approximately 28% seen once. The specimen was naive CD4+ T cells from blood. All receptors come from a man aged 18 to 29 in good health.

This clone was recorded a few times. The chain links TRBV19 to TRBJ2-1; 13 bases are shared with TRBD2. V was clipped by 9 bases and J by 0 bases; unmatched bases: 2. The CDR3 length is 15 residues. In germline, CDR1 is LNHDA, CDR2 SQIVND (reference sequence). As DNA, the CDR3 is TGTGCCAGCAGGACTAGCGGGAGCTCCTACAATGAGCAGTTCTTC. Amino acids: CASRTSGSSYNEQFF.

A few counts support this clone. The chain joins TRBV15 to TRBJ2-1; the match to TRBD1 covers 9 bases. Trimming removed 8 bases from V and 7 bases from J; junction bases left unmatched: 12. The CDR3 has 15 residues. The germline gives CDR1 LNHNV, CDR2 YYDKDF (reference sequence). CDR3 in DNA: TGTGCCACCTATGGGAGACAGGGGGTGACGAATGAGCAGTTCTTC. Its protein is CATYGRQGVTNEQFF.

The chain combines TRBV13 with TRBJ2-1; D remains ambiguous. The CDR3 has 11 residues. Germline V lookup: CDR1 PRHDT, CDR2 FYEKMQ (reference sequence). Trimming removed 5 bases at V and 7 bases at J, with 6 bases between. Here the CDR3 DNA reads TGTGCCAGCAGCATTTATAATGAGCAGTTCTTC. As protein: CASSIYNEQFF.

This clone has just a few counts. This chain uses TRBV30 with TRBJ2-3, with 9 bases matching TRBD2. V was clipped by 3 bases and J by 3 bases; unmatched bases: 4. CDR3 length: 14 amino acids. Germline V gene sequence: CDR1 GTSNPN, CDR2 SVGIG (reference sequence). The CDR3 loop reads CAWRWLAGTDTQYF. The CDR3 coding sequence is TGTGCCTGGAGATGGCTAGCGGGGACAGATACGCAGTATTTT.

V usage is TRBV28 and J usage is TRBJ2-1; TRBD2 matches 9 bases. This CDR3 comprises 15 residues. Germline-derived CDR1 and CDR2 are MDHEN and SYDVKM. With V trimmed by 8 bases and J by 1 base, 6 bases remained unmatched. The CDR3 DNA sequence: TGTGCCAGCGGCGGGGGGGAGGTTTCCTACAATGAGCAGTTCTTC. It encodes CASGGGEVSYNEQFF.

This chain joins TRBV27 and TRBJ2-3; no reliable D call. V was pared by 6 bases and J by 2 bases, with 6 bases between. Germline V gene data show CDR1 as MNHEY and CDR2 as SMNVEV (reference sequence). This CDR3 comprises 12 residues. CDR3 coding DNA: TGTGCCAGCAGCCCCACCACAGATACGCAGTATTTT. Its translation is CASSPTTDTQYF.

This clone was seen a few times. The chain combines TRBV5-1 with TRBJ2-1, with D possibly being TRBD2 (6 bases). Germline values: CDR1 SGHRS, CDR2 YFSETQ. Trimming took off 7 bases at V and 6 bases at J, with 20 bases between the two ends. CDR3 length: 15 amino acids. The CDR3: CASLWGSGTSNEQFF. CDR3 bases: TGCGCCAGCCTTTGGGGTAGCGGTACCAGCAATGAGCAGTTCTTC.

The chain joins TRBV7-2 to TRBJ2-5; D not resolved. V lost 1 base to trimming and J lost 9 bases, with 12 bases between them. The CDR3 extends over 13 amino acids. The germline V gene has CDR1 SGHTA and CDR2 FQGNSA. CDR3 DNA: TGTGCCAGCAGCTTAGGATTTCTACTGGCCCAGTACTTC. Its protein product is CASSLGFLLAQYF.

CDR3 nucleotides: TGTGCCAGCAGCGTAGGGGCAGGGCACAGCGGGGTGAGCTCTGGAAACACCATATATTTT. Amino acids: CASSVGAGHSGVSSGNTIYF. The V call is TRBV9, the J call TRBJ1-3, with TRBD1 as a possible D gene (5 bases). The CDR3 runs 20 residues. Between the trimmed V and J ends, which lost 0 bases and 0 bases, there was a span of 22 bases. Germline loops: CDR1 SGDLS, CDR2 YYNGEE.

This clone has only a few counts. The rearrangement uses TRBV7-2 and TRBJ2-7; 9 bases fit TRBD2. The germline V gene has CDR1 SGHTA and CDR2 FQGNSA. This CDR3 spans 13 amino acids. J lost 13 bases, V lost 5 bases, and 12 bases had no gene match. The CDR3 DNA is TGTGCCAGCAGCCCTAGTGGTCTAGCGGGAATATACTTC. Translation: CASSPSGLAGIYF. Combining the CDR3 with reference TRBV7-2 and TRBJ2-7 gives the whole variable domain GAGVSQSPSNKVTEKGKDVELRCDPISGHTALYWYRQSLGQGLEFLIYFQGNSAPDKSGLPSDRFSAERTGGSVSTLTIQRTQQEDSAVYLCASSPSGLAGIYFGPGTRLTVT.

About this clone: Additional DNA sequences in this sample encode the identical CDR3. The CDR3 DNA is TGTGCCTGGGGACGGAGCAATCAGCCCCAGCATTTT. This sequence encodes CAWGRSNQPQHF. This rearrangement joins TRBV30 to TRBJ1-5, with D uncertain. V lost 5 bases and J 1 base, leaving 6 bases between the germline ends. The germline V gene encodes CDR1 GTSNPN and CDR2 SVGIG (reference sequence). The CDR3 runs to 12 residues.

This clone came up a few times. Relative to the germline gene, one junction end is altered; a read error may explain this. The chain uses TRBV6-1 and TRBJ2-4, with 9 bases fitting TRBD1. CDR3 size: 16 residues. The germline gives CDR1 MNHNS, CDR2 SASEGT. CDR3 coding DNA: TGTGCCATCAGTGAGTTGGACAGGGGAGCCAAAAACATTCAGTACTTC. It translates to CAISELDRGAKNIQYF.

The chain has TRBV2 and TRBJ1-1; TRBD1 agrees at 9 bases. CDR3 length: 14 amino acids. Germline V gives CDR1 SNHLY, CDR2 FYNNEI. The ends lost 6 bases at V and 4 bases at J; junction bases unmatched: 6. DNA of the CDR3: TGTGCCAGCAGAGTCGTACAGGGGGCCACTGAAGCTTTCTTT. It specifies CASRVVQGATEAFF.

V gene TRBV7-2 combines with J gene TRBJ1-2, with D uncertain. Trimming cost V 5 bases and J 1 base, with 11 bases left between them. CDR1 SGHTA and CDR2 FQGNSA come from the germline V gene. The CDR3 has 14 amino acids. This CDR3 reads CASSLGRNNYGYTF. DNA of the CDR3: TGTGCCAGCAGCCTAGGACGGAATAACTATGGCTACACCTTC.

Only a few counts were recorded for this clone. The chain uses TRBV30 and TRBJ2-7; D not resolved. The CDR3 length is 12 residues. V lost 7 bases to trimming and J lost 0 bases, with 10 bases between them. Germline V gene data show CDR1 as GTSNPN and CDR2 as SVGIG (reference sequence). As DNA, the CDR3 is TGTGCCTTTGGACGGATCTCCTACGAGCAGTACTTC. This gives the protein CAFGRISYEQYF. Filled out from reference TRBV30 and TRBJ2-7, the complete variable domain reads SQTIHQWPATLVQPVGSPLSLECTVEGTSNPNLYWYRQAAGRGLQLLFYSVGIGQISSEVPQNLSASRPQDRQFILSSKKLLLSDSGFYLCAFGRISYEQYFGPGTRLTVT.

This clone was observed a handful of times. The chain links TRBV5-4 to TRBJ2-1; TRBD2 agrees at 11 bases. This CDR3 contains 15 residues. The ends lost 2 bases at V and 4 bases at J; junction bases unmatched: 2. Germline values: CDR1 SGHNT, CDR2 YYREEE (reference sequence). In DNA form, the CDR3 reads TGTGCCAGCAGCTTCGGGACTAGCGGATACAATGAGCAGTTCTTC. Translating gives CASSFGTSGYNEQFF.

The chain recombines TRBV9 with TRBJ2-2, with 8 bases identical to TRBD2. Germline trimming cut 0 bases from V and 3 bases from J; bases unmatched to any gene: 7. The CDR3 has 17 amino acids. Looked up from germline, CDR1 is SGDLS and CDR2 is YYNGEE. CDR3 in DNA: TGTGCCAGCAGCGTAGTGTCGGGAGGGCCTTACACCGGGGAGCTGTTTTTT. Residues: CASSVVSGGPYTGELFF.

This clone was recorded a few times. The chain links TRBV7-2 to TRBJ2-6; D not certain. Germline V lookup: CDR1 SGHTA, CDR2 FQGNSA. V dropped 5 bases and J dropped 0 bases, with 11 bases sitting between them. This CDR3 region has 16 residues. CDR3 nucleotides: TGTGCCAGCAGCAACGGGCTTTTCTCTGGGGCCAACGTCCTGACTTTC. It codes for CASSNGLFSGANVLTF.

This clone was counted between two and nine times. V gene TRBV9 combines with J gene TRBJ2-2; D not resolved. With 3 bases removed from V and 4 bases from J, the gap between germline ends came to 10 bases. Per germline, CDR1 SGDLS and CDR2 YYNGEE. The CDR3 consists of 14 residues. The CDR3 DNA sequence: TGTGCCAGCAGCGGGTCCTCGGTCACCGGGGAGCTGTTTTTT. Residues: CASSGSSVTGELFF.

The chain couples TRBV18 to TRBJ1-4; D is undetermined. CDR3 length: 13 residues. The germline V gene encodes CDR1 KGHSH and CDR2 LQKENI. V lost 3 bases and J lost 8, with 10 bases in between. As DNA, the CDR3 is TGTGCCAGCTCACCCGAGTCGGACGAAAAACTGTTTTTT. This translates into CASSPESDEKLFF.

This clone has just a few counts. V and J are TRBV9 and TRBJ2-1; a possible D gene is TRBD2 (5 bases). V was pared by 0 bases and J by 6 bases, with 10 bases between. Germline CDR1 reads SGDLS; CDR2 reads YYNGEE. This CDR3 comprises 14 residues. The CDR3 DNA reads as TGTGCCAGCAGCGTAGTGGGGAGCGTCAATGAGCAGTTCTTC. This codes for CASSVVGSVNEQFF.

This clone has just a few counts. This chain uses TRBV7-8 with TRBJ1-2; D not certain. The V and J ends lost 0 bases and 7 bases respectively, with 9 bases between them. The CDR3 totals 13 residues. Per germline, CDR1 SGHVS and CDR2 FQNEAQ. The CDR3, as DNA: TGTGCCAGCAGCTTAGCGCATAGGAGTGGCTACACCTTC. The encoded protein is CASSLAHRSGYTF.

V usage is TRBV11-2 and J usage is TRBJ2-1, with TRBD1 identical over 10 bases. The length of the CDR3 is 13 residues. V shed 5 bases, J shed 7 bases, and the junction held 2 bases outside the gene matches. The germline V gene has CDR1 SGHAT and CDR2 FQNNGV. The CDR3 protein is CASSLDRGNEQFF. The CDR3 DNA sequence: TGTGCCAGCAGCCTGGACAGGGGGAATGAGCAGTTCTTC. Drawing the rest from reference TRBV11-2 and TRBJ2-1, the complete variable domain is EAGVAQSPRYKIIEKRQSVAFWCNPISGHATLYWYQQILGQGPKLLIQFQNNGVVDDSQLPKDRFSAERLKGVDSTLKIQPAKLEDSAVYLCASSLDRGNEQFFGPGTRLTVL.

The chain is built from TRBV7-2 and TRBJ2-4; possible D gene TRBD1, 5 bases. The CDR3 totals 15 residues. CDR1 and CDR2 (germline): SGHTA, FQGNSA. Deletions cut 1 base from V and 2 bases from J, with 9 bases between. The CDR3 here is CASSLEAGTKNIQYF. CDR3 nucleotide sequence: TGTGCCAGCAGCTTAGAGGCAGGGACCAAAAACATTCAGTACTTC.

The V gene is TRBV29-1, the J gene TRBJ2-1, with 11 bases aligning to TRBD2. CDR3 length equals 18 residues. The ends lost 3 bases at V and 2 bases at J; junction bases unmatched: 12. CDR1 is SQVTM, CDR2 ANQGSEA, per germline. The CDR3 region has the DNA TGCAGCGTTGACAGACTAGCGGGAAGCCGAACGACCTACAATGAGCAGTTCTTC. Protein: CSVDRLAGSRTTYNEQFF.

The chain combines TRBV7-8 with TRBJ2-3; 9 nucleotides match TRBD1. Germline trimming cut 2 bases from V and 2 bases from J; bases unmatched to any gene: 5. The germline gives CDR1 SGHVS, CDR2 FQNEAQ. The CDR3 consists of 16 residues. The chain's CDR3 is CASSLLGTGNTDTQYF. CDR3 DNA: TGTGCCAGCAGCTTACTCGGGACAGGGAACACAGATACGCAGTATTTT. Together with reference TRBV7-8 and TRBJ2-3, the CDR3 gives the full variable domain: GAGVSQSPRYKVAKRGQDVALRCDPISGHVSLFWYQQALGQGPEFLTYFQNEAQLDKSGLPSDRFFAERPEGSVSTLKIQRTQQEDSAVYLCASSLLGTGNTDTQYFGPGTRLTVL.

The V gene is TRBV30, the J gene TRBJ2-1, with 9 bases aligning to TRBD2. Looked up from germline, CDR1 is GTSNPN and CDR2 is SVGIG (reference sequence). The CDR3 loop spans 16 amino acids. Trimming cost V 3 bases and J 7 bases; bases outside gene matches: 13. For the CDR3, the DNA is TGTGCCTGGAGGGTCCCCGGGGGACTAGCTCTGAATGAGCAGTTCTTC. Residues: CAWRVPGGLALNEQFF.

The V gene is TRBV30, the J gene TRBJ1-5, with D uncertain. The CDR3 length is 15 residues. Germline-derived CDR1 and CDR2 are GTSNPN and SVGIG (reference sequence). The germline V and J ends were trimmed by 0 bases and 0 bases, with 9 bases remaining between them. CDR3 in DNA: TGTGCCTGGAGTGTGTCTTCTAATAGCAATCAGCCCCAGCATTTT. Its translation is CAWSVSSNSNQPQHF.

The chain joins TRBV7-2 to TRBJ2-5; D possibly matches TRBD1 or TRBD2 (6 bases each). Germline V CDR1 and CDR2: SGHTA, FQGNSA. V dropped 5 bases and J dropped 6 bases, with 13 bases sitting between them. CDR3 length: 13 amino acids. The CDR3 protein is CASSPGGPQTQYF. CDR3 coding DNA: TGTGCCAGCAGCCCCGGGGGCCCACAGACCCAGTACTTC. The whole variable domain, remainder taken from reference TRBV7-2 and TRBJ2-5, is GAGVSQSPSNKVTEKGKDVELRCDPISGHTALYWYRQSLGQGLEFLIYFQGNSAPDKSGLPSDRFSAERTGGSVSTLTIQRTQQEDSAVYLCASSPGGPQTQYFGPGTRLLVL.

The V gene is TRBV2, the J gene TRBJ2-5; D ambiguous. V lost 6 bases and J 0 bases, leaving 5 bases between the germline ends. Per germline, CDR1 SNHLY and CDR2 FYNNEI. This CDR3 has 12 residues. The chain's CDR3 is CASSPNQETQYF. The CDR3 DNA follows: TGTGCCAGCAGCCCGAACCAAGAGACCCAGTACTTC.

The chain links TRBV6-1 to TRBJ2-1; unclear D gene. Germline V gives CDR1 MNHNS, CDR2 SASEGT. CDR3 size: 13 residues. Trimming shortened V by 5 bases and J by 8 bases, and 13 bases separated the two germline ends. The CDR3 protein is CASSLERGDEQFF. As DNA, the CDR3 is TGTGCCAGCAGTTTAGAGAGAGGCGATGAGCAGTTCTTC.

This chain joins TRBV7-2 and TRBJ1-5; D possibly corresponds to TRBD1 (5 bases). The germline V gene encodes CDR1 SGHTA and CDR2 FQGNSA. The germline V and J ends were trimmed by 0 bases and 15 bases, with 24 bases remaining between them. The length of the CDR3 is 16 residues. CDR3 in amino acids: CASSLAGDLPVVRWHF. CDR3 sequence (DNA): TGTGCCAGCAGCTTAGCGGGGGATCTCCCCGTAGTCAGATGGCATTTT.